The rows below give T cell receptor beta chains drawn from one sample of a study of neurological immune-mediated disorders. In TCRdb, the 5' RACE reads were re-called with MiXCR into one record per CDR3 protein. The sample has fewer than 85,000 distinct CDR3 sequences, approximately 5% seen once; the top ten hold around 2.2%. The specimen was PBMCs. The receptor set was obtained from a woman aged 30 to 39 with multiple sclerosis. The CDR3 runs from the conserved cysteine through the conserved F or W. Each record gives: clone size, V gene, D gene, J gene, CDR3 DNA, CDR3 protein. A D gene is named only where the DNA matches it firmly. Not every row has a clone size; where given, it reads once, few, many or a size class.

>many|TRBV5-1|-|TRBJ1-6
TGCGCCAGCAGGAGTAGCAATTCACCCCTCCACTTT
CASRSSNSPLHF
>many|TRBV5-5|-|TRBJ2-2
TGTGCCAGCAGCTTGGGTCCGGGGACCGGGGAGCTGTTTTTT
CASSLGPGTGELFF
>many|TRBV7-6|-|TRBJ2-2
TGTGCCAGCAGCCCCGTGGGGTACCTCGGGGAGCTGTTTTTT
CASSPVGYLGELFF
>-|TRBV20-1|-|TRBJ1-5
TGCAGTGCCCCGAAGCAGTATAGCAATCAGCCCCAGCATTTT
CSAPKQYSNQPQHF
>-|TRBV27|TRBD2|TRBJ2-7
TGTGCCAGCAGTTCGGGACTAGCGGGAGTTCTATACGAGCAGTACTTC
CASSSGLAGVLYEQYF
>few|TRBV5-6|-|TRBJ2-3
TGTGCCAGCAGCTTGGTCGGAAAGAGCACAGATACGCAGTATTTT
CASSLVGKSTDTQYF
>many|TRBV21-1|-|TRBJ2-7
TGTGCCAGCAGCCCCCGAGGCGTTAGCGGGACAGTGCAGTACTTC
CASSPRGVSGTVQYF
>few|TRBV19|TRBD1|TRBJ1-5
TGTGCCAGTAGTCAACCGGGACAGGGCGTTTATCAGCCCCAGCATTTT
CASSQPGQGVYQPQHF
>few|TRBV24-1|-|TRBJ2-7
TGTGCCACCAGTGATTTGCTAATTTGGGGGGACAGTAACTACGAGCAGTACTTC
CATSDLLIWGDSNYEQYF
>many|TRBV6-2/TRBV6-3|-|TRBJ2-6
TGTGCCAGCAGTTACTCGAGGATCTCTGGGGCCAACGTCCTGACTTTC
CASSYSRISGANVLTF
>many|TRBV12-3/TRBV12-4|-|TRBJ2-6
TGTGCCAGCAGTTCTTATCTTTTCACGGGGGCCCCGTACTCTGGGGCCAACGTCCTGACTTTC
CASSSYLFTGAPYSGANVLTF
>many|TRBV20-1|TRBD2|TRBJ2-7
TGCAGTGCTAGAGATTTGTCTGAGCGGGAGGCCTACGAGCAGTACTTC
CSARDLSEREAYEQYF
>many|TRBV7-8|TRBD1|TRBJ1-1
TGTGCCAGCAGCTTACTTTTACGTAGGACAGGGAAGTCTGAAGCTTTCTTT
CASSLLLRRTGKSEAFF
>many|TRBV5-5|TRBD2|TRBJ2-7
TGTGCCAGCAGCTCTTTCGGGGGGGCGAGTATGGAGCAGTACTTC
CASSSFGGASMEQYF
>many|TRBV15|-|TRBJ2-3
TGTGCCACCAGCAGGCTCCCCAGCGGCACAGATACGCAGTATTTT
CATSRLPSGTDTQYF
>-|TRBV10-3|TRBD1|TRBJ1-1
TGTGCCATCAGGGCCGGGACAGGGGGCTATAACACTGAAGCTTTCTTT
CAIRAGTGGYNTEAFF
>many|TRBV12-3/TRBV12-4|-|TRBJ2-7
TGTGCCAGCAGTTTCGATGCACTTCAAACCGAGCAGTACTTC
CASSFDALQTEQYF
>many|TRBV20-1|-|TRBJ1-2
TGCAGTGCTAGGCTAACAGGGACTAAGGGAGGCTACACCTTC
CSARLTGTKGGYTF
>many|TRBV6-6|-|TRBJ2-7
TGTGCCAGCAGTCGTAGGAACGAGCAGTACTTC
CASSRRNEQYF
>many|TRBV5-1|-|TRBJ1-1
TGCGCCAGCAGTTACACAGGAGACACTGAAGCTTTCTTT
CASSYTGDTEAFF
>-|TRBV5-1|-|TRBJ2-1
TGCGCCAGCAGCTTGGCGTCTCCTACCTACAATGAGCAGTTCTTC
CASSLASPTYNEQFF
>many|TRBV5-4|-|TRBJ1-4
TGTGCCAGCAGCCAGGGGTTGGAAGAAAAACTGTTTTTT
CASSQGLEEKLFF
>many|TRBV28|-|TRBJ1-1
TGTGCCAGCAGGCCGGGACCCCGAACTGAAGCTTTCTTT
CASRPGPRTEAFF
>few|TRBV10-2|TRBD2|TRBJ2-1
TGCGCCAGCAGCGAGCCTAGCGGGAGTGATGTAGACGAGCAGTTCTTC
CASSEPSGSDVDEQFF
>many|TRBV5-1|TRBD1|TRBJ1-3
TGCGCCAGCAGCTTGAAAGGGACAGACTCTGGAAACACCATATATTTT
CASSLKGTDSGNTIYF
>many|TRBV20-1|TRBD1|TRBJ1-3
TGCAGTGCTAGAGAAGGGGGCGAAGGAAACACCATATATTTT
CSAREGGEGNTIYF
>many|TRBV20-1|-|TRBJ1-3
TGCAGTGCTAGAGATCACGGGCGCTCTGGAAACACCATATATTTT
CSARDHGRSGNTIYF
>many|TRBV12-3/TRBV12-4|TRBD2|TRBJ2-3
TGTGCCAGCAGTACTAGCGGGAGTCCAGATACGCAGTATTTT
CASSTSGSPDTQYF
>many|TRBV5-5|-|TRBJ2-7
TGTGCCAGCAGCAGGACAGATGTCTACGAGCAGTACTTC
CASSRTDVYEQYF
>many|TRBV27|-|TRBJ1-6
TGTGCCAGCAGTTTATCGAGTTTCAGCACATTGATTTATAATTCACCCCTCCACTTT
CASSLSSFSTLIYNSPLHF
>many|TRBV5-1|-|TRBJ2-3
TGCGCCAGCAGCTTGGGGGCCTACCAACCAGGAGATACGCAGTATTTT
CASSLGAYQPGDTQYF
>-|TRBV4-1|TRBD2|TRBJ2-3
TGCGCCAGCAGCCGCGGGGGGCCGGGCACAGATACGCAGTATTTT
CASSRGGPGTDTQYF
>many|TRBV15|-|TRBJ2-1
TGTGCCACACAGGGCGCGTTAAGCTCCTACAATGAGCAGTTCTTC
CATQGALSSYNEQFF
>many|TRBV7-2|-|TRBJ2-2
TGTGCCAGCAGCTTAGTCGGTCACAGCGTGACCGGGGAGCTGTTTTTT
CASSLVGHSVTGELFF
>many|TRBV7-2|-|TRBJ2-5
TGTGCCAGCAGCTCGGGGGAGACCCAGTACTTC
CASSSGETQYF
>many|TRBV5-6|-|TRBJ1-6
TGTGCCAGCAGCTTCAGACGGCTCTTGGAAAATTCACCCCTCCACTTT
CASSFRRLLENSPLHF
>many|TRBV18|-|TRBJ2-6
TGTGCCAGCTCACCCGGCACAGGGATGGGACTCTCTGGGGCCAACGTCCTGACTTTC
CASSPGTGMGLSGANVLTF
>many|TRBV20-1|-|TRBJ2-5
TGCAGTGCTAGAGATCCTGGATCCGCGAAAGAGACCCAGTACTTC
CSARDPGSAKETQYF
>many|TRBV20-1|TRBD2|TRBJ2-7
TGCAGTGCCAAAGGGACTAGCGGGATGTACGAGCAGTACTTC
CSAKGTSGMYEQYF
>many|TRBV29-1|-|TRBJ2-3
TGCAGCGTTGAATCGGGGTGGACAGATACGCAGTATTTT
CSVESGWTDTQYF
>few|TRBV20-1|-|TRBJ2-3
TGCAGTGCTGAGCATACTAGCACAGATACGCAGTATTTT
CSAEHTSTDTQYF
>many|TRBV7-2|-|TRBJ1-2
TGTGCCAGCAGTCCTTTCATCTCCTATGGCTACACCTTC
CASSPFISYGYTF
>many|TRBV30|TRBD1|TRBJ1-5
TGTGCCTGGAGTCCACAGGGGGCGTTTGGCAATCAGCCCCAGCATTTT
CAWSPQGAFGNQPQHF
>many|TRBV2|-|TRBJ1-2
TGTGCCAGCAGTGACGGGGTGAACTATGGCTACACCTTC
CASSDGVNYGYTF
>few|TRBV28|TRBD1|TRBJ1-6
TGTGCCAGCAGTAATACAGGGGCCCGCTCACCCCTCCACTTT
CASSNTGARSPLHF
>many|TRBV6-5|-|TRBJ1-2
TGTGCCAGCAGTTACTCTGTGAACGGAAACTATGGCTACACCTTC
CASSYSVNGNYGYTF
>few|TRBV5-1|TRBD1|TRBJ1-6
TGCGCCAGCAGCCCAATGTCCCGACAGGGATATAATTCAACCCTCAACTTT
CASSPMSRQGYNSTLNF
>-|TRBV20-1|-|TRBJ1-2
TGCAGTGCTAAAACAGGTTATGGTGGCTACACCTTC
CSAKTGYGGYTF
>many|TRBV7-8|-|TRBJ1-1
TGTGCCAGCAGCAAAGGGCGGGACACTGAAGCTTTCTTT
CASSKGRDTEAFF
>many|TRBV15|-|TRBJ2-2
TGTGCCACCACCGAAGTCAGGGTGAACACCGGGGAGCTGTTTTTT
CATTEVRVNTGELFF
>many|TRBV20-1|-|TRBJ1-5
TGCAGTGCTCAACACCCTAATCAGCCCCAGCATTTT
CSAQHPNQPQHF
>medium-sized|TRBV2|-|TRBJ1-1
TGTGCCAGCATCCGGGCAGGACTTATGAACACTGAAGCTTTCTTT
CASIRAGLMNTEAFF
>many|TRBV29-1|-|TRBJ1-1
TGCAGCGTTGGTCAGGTCCTCAACACTGAAGCTTTCTTT
CSVGQVLNTEAFF
>-|TRBV7-3|-|TRBJ2-2
TGTGCCAGCAGCTTAAATGCGGGGAACACCGGGGAGCTGTTTTTT
CASSLNAGNTGELFF